Presented here are 32 T cell receptor beta chains from one specimen sequenced in a study of T cells in Graves' hyperthyroidism and ophthalmopathy (dated by TCRdb to between 2018 and 2021). Receptor libraries were prepared by multiplex PCR. The sample was run on an Illumina HiSeq 2000. TCR beta CDR3 regions were amplified from RNA transcripts. For the first round of RT-PCR on the TCR CDR3, the HTBI primer set was used together with the Qiagen OneStep RT-PCR kit. TCRdb took the public reads, trimmed them with fastp at Q25, ran MiXCR for clone calling and kept in-frame beta chains. Entries are consolidated by CDR3 protein sequence, retaining the most common genes and DNA. The sample table holds hundreds of thousands of distinct CDR3 sequences, of which about 13% were seen once. Jointly, the top ten make up 9.2% of the sample. The material sequenced was blood. These receptors all come from a woman aged 18-29 years with Graves' hyperthyroidism.

The chain employs TRBV7-9 and TRBJ2-3; 7 bases agree with TRBD2. The CDR3 extends over 14 amino acids. CDR1 and CDR2 (germline): SEHNR, FQNEAQ (reference sequence). Trimming cost V 5 bases and J 5 bases; bases outside gene matches: 7. The CDR3, as DNA: TGTGCCAGCAGCATCGGGGGGAAGCTAGATACGCAGTATTTT. Translating it yields CASSIGGKLDTQYF.

This clonotype was found a few times. The chain employs TRBV10-3 and TRBJ2-3; D is perhaps TRBD2 (5 bases). Trimming removed 3 bases at V and 6 bases at J, with 10 bases between. This CDR3 comprises 13 residues. The germline V gene has CDR1 ENHRY and CDR2 SYGVKD. The CDR3 bases are TGTGCCATCAGTGACCAGACGGGGGATACGCAGTATTTT. It codes for CAISDQTGDTQYF.

The chain joins TRBV5-1 to TRBJ1-6; the D gene is possibly TRBD1 (6 bases). CDR3 length: 15 amino acids. The ends were cut back, 2 bases at V and 3 bases at J, with 9 bases in the middle. Germline V gene sequence: CDR1 SGHRS, CDR2 YFSETQ. The CDR3 loop is CASSFNRDYNSPLHF. CDR3 nucleotides: TGCGCCAGCAGCTTTAACAGGGACTATAATTCACCCCTCCACTTT. The complete variable domain, with remaining parts taken from reference TRBV5-1 and TRBJ1-6, reads KAGVTQTPRYLIKTRGQQVTLSCSPISGHRSVSWYQQTPGQGLQFLFEYFSETQRNKGNFPGRFSGRQFSNSRSEMNVSTLELGDSALYLCASSFNRDYNSPLHFGNGTRLTVT.

With regard to this clonotype: This sequence may be a read error, since a much larger clone differs from it by one base. The rearrangement links TRBV7-3 to TRBJ2-7, with D unresolved. V was pared by 2 bases and J by 7 bases, with 12 bases between. CDR3 length: 13 amino acids. CDR1 and CDR2 (germline): SGHTA, FQGTGA. The CDR3 DNA reads TGTGCCAGCAGCTTATCTCTCCAGAGGGAGCAGTACTTC. It specifies CASSLSLQREQYF.

This clonotype has a count of ten or more. The chain has TRBV28 and TRBJ2-7; TRBD1 or TRBD2 may be the D gene (5 bases each). Per germline, CDR1 MDHEN and CDR2 SYDVKM. The CDR3 is made up of 14 amino acids. Trimming left V 6 bases short and J 0 bases short, with 12 bases between. CDR3 protein: CASSPGPNSYEQYF. The CDR3 nucleotides read TGTGCCAGCAGCCCGGGACCGAACTCCTACGAGCAGTACTTC.

At least ten counts were recorded for this clonotype. The V gene is TRBV7-9, the J gene TRBJ1-2, with D perhaps TRBD1 (5 bases). The ends were cut back, 3 bases at V and 6 bases at J, with 11 bases in the middle. Germline values: CDR1 SEHNR, CDR2 FQNEAQ (reference sequence). The CDR3 extends over 13 amino acids. CDR3 residues: CASSFGGYHGYTF. CDR3 bases: TGTGCCAGCAGCTTCGGGGGATACCATGGCTACACCTTC.

V usage is TRBV7-3 and J usage is TRBJ2-3; maybe TRBD2 (6 bases). With 4 bases removed from V and 4 bases from J, the gap between germline ends came to 12 bases. The CDR3 is 14 residues long. Germline CDR1 and CDR2: SGHTA and FQGTGA. In DNA form, the CDR3 reads TGTGCCAGCAGCTGGGGGACTCCTCCAGATACGCAGTATTTT. As protein: CASSWGTPPDTQYF.

This clonotype has ten or more counts. Here the CDR3 DNA reads TGTGCCAGTACCGGGGGGCGTCTCTACGAGCAGTACTTC. Amino acids: CASTGGRLYEQYF. The rearrangement uses TRBV28 and TRBJ2-7, with a weak D call TRBD2 (7 bases). The CDR3 extends over 13 amino acids. The germline gives CDR1 MDHEN, CDR2 SYDVKM. V dropped 9 bases and J dropped 3 bases, with 15 bases sitting between them.

At least ten counts were recorded for this clonotype. V and J are TRBV10-3 and TRBJ1-2, with D unresolved. V was pared by 0 bases and J by 4 bases, with 9 bases between. Germline values: CDR1 ENHRY, CDR2 SYGVKD. The CDR3 sequence is 14 residues long. CDR3 loop: CAISESMGTYGYTF. The CDR3 nucleotides are TGTGCCATCAGTGAGTCGATGGGCACCTATGGCTACACCTTC.

This clonotype was recorded at least ten times. The chain is built from TRBV28 and TRBJ1-5; D gene ambiguous. CDR3 length: 13 residues. CDR1 and CDR2 (germline): MDHEN, SYDVKM. V was pared by 6 bases and J by 10 bases, with 16 bases between. The CDR3 protein is CASSFSPRYPQHF. CDR3 nucleotide sequence: TGTGCCAGCAGCTTTAGCCCTCGGTATCCCCAGCATTTT.

The chain carries TRBV6-1 and TRBJ2-4; 9 bases align to TRBD1. The CDR3 loop spans 11 amino acids. The ends lost 8 bases at V and 13 bases at J; junction bases unmatched: 6. Germline V CDR1 and CDR2: MNHNS, SASEGT. CDR3 sequence reads: CASGGTGSQYF. The CDR3 region has the DNA TGTGCCAGCGGAGGGACAGGGTCACAGTACTTC.

This clonotype was picked up many times. It may be a read error: a sequence one base away is much more abundant. The rearrangement uses TRBV28 and TRBJ2-3, with no clear D. CDR1 is MDHEN, CDR2 SYDVKM, per germline. The CDR3 length is 12 residues. V was pared by 3 bases and J by 1 base, with 2 bases between. The CDR3 sequence: CASSFRTDTQYF. CDR3 DNA: TGTGCCAGCAGTTTCCGCACAGATACGCAGTATTTT.

Many counts were recorded for this clonotype. The chain employs TRBV27 and TRBJ2-1; D is uncertain. CDR3 size: 14 residues. V was pared by 8 bases and J by 6 bases, with 17 bases between. Per germline, CDR1 MNHEY and CDR2 SMNVEV (reference sequence). CDR3 coding DNA: TGTGCCAGCTCTCCGCGAACGCTAGGCAATGAGCAGTTCTTC. It specifies CASSPRTLGNEQFF.

Worth noting for this clonotype: A much more abundant neighbour one base away suggests this may be a read error. The J gene is TRBJ2-2, the V gene TRBV27, with 8 bases identical to TRBD2. Germline CDR1 is MNHEY and CDR2 is SMNVEV (reference sequence). The CDR3 length is 16 residues. The CDR3 nucleotides read TGTGCCAGCGGTAAGGCTAGCGGGTCGAACACCGGGGGGCTGTTTTTT. As protein: CASGKASGSNTGGLFF.

This clonotype was detected only a few times. The V gene is TRBV19, the J gene TRBJ1-5; 8 nucleotides match TRBD1. The CDR3 is 14 amino acids. Losses at the gene ends were 10 bases for V and 11 bases for J; bases not matched to a gene: 16. The germline gives CDR1 LNHDA, CDR2 SQIVND (reference sequence). The CDR3 bases are TGTGCCACCAAGGCCGGGACAGGACAATCAGCCCAGCATTTT. It encodes CATKAGTGQSAQHF.

This clonotype was detected many times. V gene TRBV2 combines with J gene TRBJ2-5; D is unclear. This CDR3 is built from 14 residues. V was cut by 3 bases and J by 3 bases, with 11 bases left in between. The germline gives CDR1 SNHLY, CDR2 FYNNEI. The CDR3 nucleotides read TGTGCCAGCAGTGAGTGGGTTGGAAAAGAGACCCAGTACTTC. Residues: CASSEWVGKETQYF. Full variable domain (remainder filled in from reference TRBV2 and TRBJ2-5): EPEVTQTPSHQVTQMGQEVILRCVPISNHLYFYWYRQILGQKVEFLVSFYNNEISEKSEIFDDQFSVERPDGSNFTLKIRSTKLEDSAMYFCASSEWVGKETQYFGPGTRLLVL.

This clonotype was counted at least ten times. The chain joins TRBV6-2 or TRBV6-3 to TRBJ2-5; 10 bases agree with TRBD2. V shed 3 bases, J shed 2 bases, and the junction held 9 bases outside the gene matches. Germline CDR1 and CDR2: MNHEY and SVGEGT. The CDR3 loop spans 17 amino acids. CDR3 DNA sequence: TGTGCCAGCAGTTATACCCTAGCGGGGGCGCAGCAAGAGACCCAGTACTTC. Translated, it gives CASSYTLAGAQQETQYF.

The rearrangement uses TRBV7-9 and TRBJ2-3; 9 bases match TRBD1. CDR3 size: 16 residues. CDR1 is SEHNR and CDR2 is FQNEAQ in the germline V gene (reference sequence). Trimming took 6 bases from V and 4 from J; bases not matched to a gene: 11. CDR3 sequence: CASSGDGQGLSDTQYF. The CDR3 DNA follows: TGTGCCAGCAGTGGGGATGGACAGGGGTTGTCAGATACGCAGTATTTT.

This clonotype was observed many times. The J gene is TRBJ2-1, the V gene TRBV2; D is possibly TRBD1 (5 bases). The CDR3 spans 14 residues. The V and J ends lost 8 bases and 9 bases respectively, with 20 bases between them. Looked up from germline, CDR1 is SNHLY and CDR2 is FYNNEI. In nucleotides, the CDR3 is TGTGCCAGCGCGTCAGGGCAGGGCCTCGGTGAGCAGTTCTTC. Translation: CASASGQGLGEQFF.

Many counts were recorded for this clonotype. V gene TRBV28 combines with J gene TRBJ1-2; 8 bases align to TRBD1. The germline gives CDR1 MDHEN, CDR2 SYDVKM. V lost 5 bases and J lost 7; bases outside the gene matches: 6. This CDR3 region has 13 residues. CDR3 loop: CASSLRQGSGYTF. DNA of the CDR3: TGTGCCAGCAGTCTACGACAGGGGTCTGGCTACACCTTC.

This clonotype appeared many times. J is TRBJ2-5 and V is TRBV20-1; 7 bases are a match to TRBD2. Looked up from germline, CDR1 is DFQATT and CDR2 is SNEGSKA (reference sequence). This CDR3 contains 16 residues. Germline trimming cut 5 bases from V and 0 bases from J; bases unmatched to any gene: 12. This chain's CDR3 is CSAFSGEGHHQETQYF. The CDR3 bases are TGCAGTGCTTTTAGTGGGGAGGGCCACCACCAAGAGACCCAGTACTTC.

This clonotype has just a few counts. The gene calls are TRBV5-1 and TRBJ2-3; the D gene could be TRBD1 or TRBD2 (5 bases each). V shed 1 base and J shed 5 bases, with 14 bases lying between them. The CDR3 totals 15 residues. CDR1 and CDR2 (germline): SGHRS, YFSETQ. The CDR3 spells CASSLLTGTGDTQYF. CDR3 nucleotide sequence: TGCGCCAGCAGCTTGTTGACGGGGACGGGAGATACGCAGTATTTT.

The chain carries TRBV4-3 and TRBJ2-1; D is uncertain. Germline V gene lookup returns CDR1 LGHNA and CDR2 YSLEER. V was pared by 0 bases and J by 6 bases, with 6 bases between. The CDR3 sequence is 13 residues long. The CDR3 DNA sequence: TGCGCCAGCAGCCAAGATTTCGGCAATGAGCAGTTCTTC. Translating gives CASSQDFGNEQFF.

This clonotype was recorded at least ten times. This chain joins TRBV6-1 and TRBJ2-7; D is possibly TRBD1 (7 bases). Per germline, CDR1 MNHNS and CDR2 SASEGT. The V end was cut by 5 bases, the J end by 1 base, with 15 bases between. This CDR3 has 15 amino acids. The CDR3 here is CASSNRQGGSYEQYF. In DNA, the CDR3 is TGTGCCAGCAGTAACCGACAGGGAGGATCCTACGAGCAGTACTTC.

This clonotype was observed at least ten times. In DNA, the CDR3 is TGTGCCAGCAGTGTTGACAGGGCTGTCCGCGGGCGGTACTTC. The encoded protein is CASSVDRAVRGRYF. The chain couples TRBV6-1 to TRBJ2-7; 7 nucleotides line up with TRBD1. The CDR3 totals 14 residues. Per germline, CDR1 MNHNS and CDR2 SASEGT. V gave up 4 bases and J gave up 12 bases; unmatched junction bases: 15.

This clonotype was counted at least ten times. The gene calls are TRBV6-1 and TRBJ2-1; D perhaps matches TRBD2 (6 bases). The CDR3 extends over 16 amino acids. Germline values: CDR1 MNHNS, CDR2 SASEGT. V shed 4 bases and J shed 12 bases, with 25 bases lying between them. This CDR3 is CASSGALTSFGNVQFF. CDR3 DNA sequence: TGTGCCAGCAGTGGGGCCCTAACTAGCTTCGGGAACGTGCAGTTCTTC.

The V call is TRBV4-2, the J call TRBJ1-6; no clear D gene. This CDR3 has 16 residues. Germline V gene sequence: CDR1 LGHNA, CDR2 YNFKEQ. V shed 0 bases and J shed 5 bases, with 11 bases lying between them. The CDR3 reads CASSQDRQTNNSPLHF. As DNA, the CDR3 is TGTGCCAGCAGCCAAGATCGGCAGACTAATAATTCACCCCTCCACTTT.

This clonotype was seen ten or more times. The V call is TRBV28, the J call TRBJ2-7; D gene unclear. Trimming took off 7 bases at V and 6 bases at J, with 10 bases between the two ends. This CDR3 has 11 residues. Germline values: CDR1 MDHEN, CDR2 SYDVKM. In DNA, the CDR3 is TGTGCCAGCAACGATCGCGCCGAGCAGTACTTC. This sequence encodes CASNDRAEQYF.

In regard to this clonotype: Just one base apart from a much larger clone, this may be a read error. The chain employs TRBV3-1 and TRBJ2-7; no definite D call. V was clipped by 7 bases and J by 7 bases, with 11 bases between them. The CDR3 sequence is 11 residues long. The V gene's germline CDR1 is LGHDT and CDR2 YNNKEL (reference sequence). This chain's CDR3 is CASKTLDEQYF. The CDR3, as DNA: TGTGCCAGCAAAACCTTGGATGAGCAGTACTTC.

Details on this clonotype: Since a much larger clone is just one base distant, this may be a read error. The rearrangement joins TRBV28 to TRBJ1-4; 7 bases align to TRBD1. CDR3 length: 15 amino acids. Germline CDR1 is MDHEN and CDR2 is SYDVKM. The CDR3 spells CAGSFEGQWAEKLFF. CDR3 bases: TGTGCCGGCAGTTTTGAGGGACAGTGGGCTGAAAAACTGTTTTTT.

This clonotype is a singleton in its sample. V is TRBV5-1 and J is TRBJ2-1, with 7 bases lining up with TRBD2. From germline, CDR1 is SGHRS and CDR2 YFSETQ. This CDR3 has 16 amino acids. The V gene end was trimmed by 0 bases and the J gene end by 2 bases; junction bases not matched to a gene: 5. The CDR3 loop reads CASSLVAGEPYNEQFF. The CDR3 nucleotides are TGCGCCAGCAGCTTGGTGGCGGGGGAACCCTACAATGAGCAGTTCTTC.

The sample holds many counts of this clonotype. V is TRBV7-3 and J is TRBJ1-2; 7 bases map to TRBD1. V trimming: 4 bases; J trimming: 0 bases; junction bases outside the gene matches: 5. The V gene's germline CDR1 is SGHTA and CDR2 FQGTGA. The CDR3 covers 15 residues. The CDR3 DNA reads as TGTGCCAGCAGCTCAGCAGGGGGTCCTAACTATGGCTACACCTTC. Translating gives CASSSAGGPNYGYTF.